The source of this T cell receptor (beta chain) is a study of patients and donors after allogeneic stem cell transplantation. This CDR3 region has 14 residues. V dropped 4 bases and J dropped 4; count of bases not matched to a gene: 7. CDR1 ENHRY and CDR2 SYGVKD come from the germline V gene. TCRdb analysed the RT-PCR reads with MiXCR anew, one entry per CDR3 protein. The profile covers about 960,000 distinct CDR3 sequences, with under 20% appearing a single time and about 6% taken by the ten largest. The source material was blood, either unsorted or a sorted T cell fraction (not recorded which). This receptor was identified in a human donor who was either an allogeneic HSCT recipient or a stem cell or donor lymphocyte infusion donor (not recorded which). It is not recorded whose cells these are; they may come from a transplant donor. The gene calls are TRBV10-3 and TRBJ2-7, with 7 bases lining up with TRBD2. The CDR3: CAISGLASGYEQYF. CDR3 coding DNA: TGTGCCATCAGTGGATTGGCTAGCGGTTACGAGCAGTACTTC.